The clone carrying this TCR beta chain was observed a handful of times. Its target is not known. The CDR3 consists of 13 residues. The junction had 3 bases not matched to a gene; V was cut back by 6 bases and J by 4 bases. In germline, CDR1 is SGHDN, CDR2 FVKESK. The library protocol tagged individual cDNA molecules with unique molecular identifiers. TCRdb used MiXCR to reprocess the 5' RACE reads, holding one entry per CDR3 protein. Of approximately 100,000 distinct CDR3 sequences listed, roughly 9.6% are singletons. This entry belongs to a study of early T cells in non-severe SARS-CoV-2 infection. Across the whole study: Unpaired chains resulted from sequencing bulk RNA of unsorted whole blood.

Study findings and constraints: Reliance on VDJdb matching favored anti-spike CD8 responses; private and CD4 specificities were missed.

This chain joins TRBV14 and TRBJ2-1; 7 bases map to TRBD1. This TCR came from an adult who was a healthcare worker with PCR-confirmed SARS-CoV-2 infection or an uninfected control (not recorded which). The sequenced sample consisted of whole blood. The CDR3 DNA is TGTGCCAGCAGTCAGGGACAGTACAATGAGCAGTTCTTC. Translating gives CASSQGQYNEQFF.